This TCR beta chain was documented in a study of regulatory T cells in long-lasting Graves disease. Study-level points and caveats: Whereas new patients shared some 990 public clonotypes, persistent patients shared more, at approximately 2,500. Only a small sample size was used, which may have cut accuracy.

Time point here: newly diagnosed GD, antithyroid drugs for less than 3 months. The authors made the TCR library using RNA they extracted from PBMCs. Germline assignment: CDR1 MNHEY and CDR2 SMNVEV (reference sequence). V shed 1 base and J shed 4 bases, with 10 bases lying between them. CDR3 size: 14 residues. The TCR beta library used iRepertoire HTBI primers with Arm-PCR amplification of CDR3. MiXCR was run by TCRdb on the multiplex PCR reads, yielding one entry per CDR3 protein. The sample has about 560,000 distinct CDR3 sequences, 15% to 20% seen once. This clonotype was counted a few times. The antigen is undetermined. This sample was shared with a second study, whose subject was T cells in Graves' hyperthyroidism and ophthalmopathy.

The receptor comes from a young man with Graves disease. This chain joins TRBV27 and TRBJ2-5; possibly TRBD1 or TRBD2 for D (6 bases each). The source was peripheral blood mononuclear cells (PBMCs), collected at new diagnosis, from a patient treated with antithyroid drugs. Here the CDR3 reads CASSLFGGGETQYF. CDR3 nucleotide sequence: TGTGCCAGCAGTTTATTCGGGGGCGGAGAGACCCAGTACTTC.